This passage covers 32 T cell receptor beta chains from one sample sequenced in a study of T cells expressing NK-cell markers. TCRdb reprocessed the 5' RACE reads; each CDR3 protein has one entry and no DNA is given. Recorded here are around 550,000 distinct CDR3 sequences; the top ten clones represent approximately 3.6%. Sample: blood T cells: a sorted CD56 or NKG2C T cell subset, CD4+ or CD8+ T cells, or bulk PBMC T cells (not recorded which). These receptor sequences come from a man in his late teens or twenties in good health.

The V call is TRBV20-1, the J call TRBJ2-7; TCRdb lists TRBD2, though no DNA is available to test this call. Germline values: CDR1 DFQATT, CDR2 SNEGSKA (reference sequence). CDR3 size: 13 residues. CDR3 region: CSASKTSGIEQYF.

The V and J genes are TRBV6-2 or TRBV6-3 and TRBJ2-1; as DNA is missing, the TRBD2 call by TCRdb cannot be tested. CDR3 length: 15 residues. From germline, CDR1 is MNHEY and CDR2 SVGEGT. CDR3 amino acids: CASRPSGSRYNEQFF.

The V and J genes are TRBV27 and TRBJ2-3. The CDR3 is made up of 13 amino acids. Germline lookup yields CDR1 MNHEY and CDR2 SMNVEV (reference sequence). CDR3 sequence: CASSLISLDTQYF.

This chain joins TRBV12-3 or TRBV12-4 and TRBJ1-2; without DNA, the TCRdb call of TRBD1 cannot be checked. The CDR3 contains 13 residues. The CDR3 loop is CASSFEAGDGYTF.

J is TRBJ2-1 and V is TRBV3-1; as DNA is missing, the TRBD1 call by TCRdb cannot be tested. The CDR3 has 16 amino acids. Germline V lookup: CDR1 LGHDT, CDR2 YNNKEL (reference sequence). The CDR3 region is CASSQDNSVGGNEQFF.

The CDR3 is CASARDHIHEQFF. The chain recombines TRBV9 with TRBJ2-1; without DNA, the TCRdb call of TRBD2 cannot be checked. The CDR3 consists of 13 residues. The V gene's germline CDR1 is SGDLS and CDR2 YYNGEE.

V gene TRBV29-1 combines with J gene TRBJ2-1. The CDR3 has 13 residues. Germline assignment: CDR1 SQVTM and CDR2 ANQGSEA. CDR3 sequence: CSVDGELYNEQFF.

This chain links TRBV6-5 with TRBJ2-3; TCRdb picks TRBD2, but there is no DNA to check that call. This CDR3 has 16 residues. The germline CDR1 and CDR2 sequences are MNHEY and SVGAGI. CDR3 loop: CASSYVPGGPPDTQYF.

The chain recombines TRBV28 with TRBJ2-7; the D call from TCRdb, TRBD1, cannot be confirmed without DNA. Germline V gene lookup returns CDR1 MDHEN and CDR2 SYDVKM. CDR3 size: 15 residues. The CDR3 region is CASTSGTASSYEQYF.

The chain uses TRBV4-1 and TRBJ2-3; TCRdb's D call of TRBD2 is untestable without DNA. Germline CDR1 reads MGHRA; CDR2 reads YSYEKL. The CDR3 totals 17 residues. CDR3 sequence reads: CASSQDHGSGSPDTQYF.

CDR3 amino acids: CSARVLAGEDTQYF. This sequence joins TRBV20-1 and TRBJ2-3; checking the TCRdb D call of TRBD1 is not possible without DNA. The germline V gene has CDR1 DFQATT and CDR2 SNEGSKA (reference sequence). CDR3 length: 14 amino acids.

This chain connects TRBV12-3 or TRBV12-4 to TRBJ1-3; TCRdb's D call, TRBD1, is unchecked because there is no DNA. The CDR3 has 14 residues. CDR3 protein: CASSQTGVGNTIYF.

The chain couples TRBV7-2 to TRBJ1-3; the TRBD1 assignment by TCRdb is unverifiable without DNA. The V gene's germline CDR1 is SGHTA and CDR2 FQGNSA. This CDR3 is built from 18 residues. Here the CDR3 reads CASSFLPGQGVGGNTIYF. The complete variable domain, with remaining parts taken from reference TRBV7-2 and TRBJ1-3, reads GAGVSQSPSNKVTEKGKDVELRCDPISGHTALYWYRQSLGQGLEFLIYFQGNSAPDKSGLPSDRFSAERTGGSVSTLTIQRTQQEDSAVYLCASSFLPGQGVGGNTIYFGEGSWLTVV.

The chain is built from TRBV12-3 or TRBV12-4 and TRBJ1-5; TCRdb designates TRBD1, a call that cannot be tested without DNA. This CDR3 is built from 17 residues. The CDR3 protein is CASSPPDPGLGNQPQHF.

This chain links TRBV5-6 with TRBJ1-1; TCRdb reports TRBD1, a call that lacks DNA to check it against. The CDR3 extends over 15 amino acids. In germline, CDR1 is SGHDT, CDR2 YYEEEE. The CDR3 protein is CASSRADRLNTEAFF.

The chain carries TRBV7-8 and TRBJ2-1; TCRdb proposes TRBD1, but this gene call is untestable without DNA. CDR1 is SGHVS, CDR2 FQNEAQ, per germline. CDR3 length equals 16 residues. CDR3 sequence reads: CASSLVGQGAYNEQFF.

The chain links TRBV15 to TRBJ2-1; the TCRdb D gene call, TRBD2, has no DNA to confirm it. This CDR3 has 16 residues. The germline CDR1 and CDR2 sequences are LNHNV and YYDKDF (reference sequence). CDR3 protein: CATSRDDPSARNEQFF.

The chain is built from TRBV10-3 and TRBJ2-1; TCRdb lists TRBD1, though no DNA is available to test this call. This CDR3 is built from 16 residues. Germline CDR1 ENHRY, CDR2 SYGVKD. CDR3: CAIEGRTGSSYNEQFF.

The chain uses TRBV11-2 and TRBJ2-3; TCRdb's D call, TRBD1, is unchecked because there is no DNA. CDR1 SGHAT and CDR2 FQNNGV come from the germline V gene. The CDR3 loop spans 16 amino acids. The CDR3 here is CASSRPGRGLIDTQYF.

V gene TRBV30 combines with J gene TRBJ2-5; TCRdb outputs TRBD2, but without DNA this stays unchecked. The CDR3 contains 15 residues. The germline CDR1 and CDR2 sequences are GTSNPN and SVGIG (reference sequence). CDR3 region: CAWSGLAGGRETQYF.

J is TRBJ2-2 and V is TRBV11-2; TCRdb returns TRBD2, unconfirmable since there is no DNA. The CDR3 is 17 amino acids. CDR1 and CDR2 from the germline V gene are SGHAT and FQNNGV. The CDR3: CASSLDSGTRNTGELFF.

The chain recombines TRBV5-5 with TRBJ2-3; TCRdb gives TRBD1 as the D gene, but with no DNA this cannot be confirmed. CDR1 and CDR2 from the germline V gene are SGHKS and YYEKEE (reference sequence). The CDR3 runs 12 residues. The CDR3 reads CASSVTGGGQYF.

The V gene is TRBV6-2 or TRBV6-3, the J gene TRBJ2-1; without DNA, the TCRdb call of TRBD2 cannot be checked. This CDR3 has 18 amino acids. Germline V gives CDR1 MNHEY, CDR2 SVGEGT. The chain's CDR3 is CATSMGPGLAASYNEQFF.

The genes are TRBV5-1 and TRBJ1-3; the TCRdb D gene call, TRBD1, has no DNA to confirm it. The CDR3 is 16 residues long. Germline V lookup: CDR1 SGHRS, CDR2 YFSETQ. CDR3 protein: CASSFGQGPIGNTIYF.

The chain links TRBV20-1 to TRBJ1-5; the TCRdb call, TRBD1, lacks DNA for checking. The germline V gene encodes CDR1 DFQATT and CDR2 SNEGSKA (reference sequence). The CDR3 consists of 16 residues. Here the CDR3 reads CSAISTGRGSNQPQHF.

The V and J genes are TRBV20-1 and TRBJ1-3; TCRdb's D call, TRBD1, is unchecked because there is no DNA. From germline, CDR1 is DFQATT and CDR2 SNEGSKA (reference sequence). This CDR3 is built from 13 residues. The CDR3 sequence is CSARKTGGNTIYF.

The chain couples TRBV4-3 to TRBJ2-4; the D call from TCRdb, TRBD1, cannot be confirmed without DNA. Germline loops: CDR1 LGHNA, CDR2 YSLEER. The CDR3 totals 16 residues. CDR3 sequence: CASSQGGPGQRNIQYF.

The chain couples TRBV28 to TRBJ2-2; without DNA, the TCRdb call of TRBD1 cannot be checked. In germline, CDR1 is MDHEN, CDR2 SYDVKM. The CDR3 is made up of 13 amino acids. The chain's CDR3 is CATGQANTGELFF.

The CDR3 loop reads CASSPRQGNHEKLFF. This chain joins TRBV7-9 and TRBJ1-4; TCRdb names TRBD1, which stays unverified in the absence of DNA. CDR3 length equals 15 residues. Germline values: CDR1 SEHNR, CDR2 FQNEAQ (reference sequence).

The V call is TRBV6-5, the J call TRBJ2-3; without DNA, the TCRdb call of TRBD1 cannot be checked. Per germline, CDR1 MNHEY and CDR2 SVGAGI. This CDR3 has 11 amino acids. The CDR3 reads CASSYGDSRYF.

This chain uses TRBV6-2 or TRBV6-3 with TRBJ2-3. Per germline, CDR1 MNHEY and CDR2 SVGEGT. The CDR3 runs to 12 residues. CDR3 sequence reads: CASSYSPDTQYF.

This rearrangement joins TRBV3-1 to TRBJ2-2; the TCRdb D gene call, TRBD2, has no DNA to confirm it. CDR1 is LGHDT and CDR2 is YNNKEL in the germline V gene (reference sequence). This CDR3 has 18 amino acids. The CDR3 region is CASSPGRLAGGNTGELFF.